Here is one T cell receptor (beta chain) with its context. Its antigen is not known. This sample is part of a study of T cells in Graves' hyperthyroidism and ophthalmopathy. Template material for amplifying TCR beta CDR3 regions consisted of RNA transcripts. HTBI primers were the set used in a first-round RT-PCR of the TCR CDR3. TCRdb ran MiXCR on the multiplex PCR reads and lists one entry per CDR3 protein. The sample lists more than 500,000 distinct CDR3 sequences; 16% were seen once. The CDR3 covers 14 residues. Per germline, CDR1 SEHNR and CDR2 FQNEAQ (reference sequence). Trimming stripped 1 base from V and 3 bases from J, with 7 bases between. Study results and limitations: Ophthalmopathy prediction by the model preceded onset by a median about 6 months.

Input material: blood. This TCR was recovered from a woman between 25 and 40 years old with Graves' hyperthyroidism. The chain combines TRBV7-9 with TRBJ1-3; D might be TRBD1 (5 bases). This chain's CDR3 is CASSLGQFGNTIYF. The CDR3, as DNA: TGTGCCAGCAGCTTAGGACAGTTTGGAAACACCATATATTTT. The full variable domain, rest sourced from reference TRBV7-9 and TRBJ1-3, is DTGVSQNPRHKITKRGQNVTFRCDPISEHNRLYWYRQTLGQGPEFLTYFQNEAQLEKSRLLSDRFSAERPKGSFSTLEIQRTEQGDSAMYLCASSLGQFGNTIYFGEGSWLTVV.